This T cell receptor beta chain emerged from a study of technical replicates of blood from several donors. The germline V gene has CDR1 SEHNR and CDR2 FQNEAQ (reference sequence). The CDR3 totals 10 residues. V was clipped by 10 bases and J by 5 bases, with 6 bases between them. The data were produced by immunoSEQ multiplex PCR, yet TCRdb's version contains in-frame clones alone and is incomplete. The sample records about 70,000 clones, 95% to 98% being singletons. The sequencing input was T cells isolated from PBMCs. This chain uses TRBV7-9 with TRBJ2-1; no firm D call. The receptor comes from a human donor in good health. This CDR3 is CAIFNNEQFF. In DNA form, the CDR3 reads TGTGCCATCTTTAACAATGAGCAGTTCTTC.